The 26 T cell receptor beta chains in this list originate from one sample, sequenced in a study of T-cell memory formation after mild COVID-19. MiXCR, applied by TCRdb to the 5' RACE reads, yields one record per CDR3 protein. The sample has approximately 230,000 distinct CDR3 sequences, 16% seen once. The specimen was PBMCs or a T cell subset sorted from them (not recorded which). The receptors shown here come from a man between 18 and 35 years old who had mild COVID-19 (a few samples of this study predate the infection). Cell type and time point are not known.

This clonotype was seen ten or more times. V usage is TRBV5-1 and J usage is TRBJ2-1, with D possibly TRBD1 on 6 matching bases. V shed 4 bases and J shed 1 base, with 12 bases lying between them. This CDR3 spans 15 amino acids. Per germline, CDR1 SGHRS and CDR2 YFSETQ. As DNA, the CDR3 is TGCGCCAGCAGCCTCACAGGGTCTTCCTACAATGAGCAGTTCTTC. Translating it yields CASSLTGSSYNEQFF.

This clonotype was observed at least ten times. This chain joins TRBV7-2 and TRBJ2-7; 9 nucleotides line up with TRBD2. Germline loops: CDR1 SGHTA, CDR2 FQGNSA. The CDR3 loop spans 19 amino acids. The junction had 13 bases not matched to a gene; V was cut back by 0 bases and J by 1 base. The CDR3 DNA is TGTGCCAGCAGCTTAGCGCCAAGTAGCGGGGGTAGCCTGTCCTACGAGCAGTACTTC. Encoded protein: CASSLAPSSGGSLSYEQYF. The full variable domain, with the rest looked up from reference TRBV7-2 and TRBJ2-7, is GAGVSQSPSNKVTEKGKDVELRCDPISGHTALYWYRQSLGQGLEFLIYFQGNSAPDKSGLPSDRFSAERTGGSVSTLTIQRTQQEDSAVYLCASSLAPSSGGSLSYEQYFGPGTRLTVT.

In this sample, this clonotype turned up a few times. The chain couples TRBV7-3 to TRBJ2-1, with TRBD2 identical over 10 bases. Trimming took 6 bases from V and 10 from J; bases not matched to a gene: 12. Germline CDR1 and CDR2: SGHTA and FQGTGA. The CDR3 totals 15 residues. The CDR3 region has the DNA TGTGCCAGCAGACCCAGCGGGGGGGCTCATGGGGAGCAGTTCTTC. It specifies CASRPSGGAHGEQFF.

The chain has TRBV20-1 and TRBJ1-1; 8 bases fit TRBD1. Per the germline V gene, CDR1 is DFQATT and CDR2 is SNEGSKA (reference sequence). CDR3 size: 13 residues. Trimming cost V 6 bases and J 5 bases; bases outside gene matches: 8. CDR3 nucleotides: TGCAGTGCAGTTAGGACAGGGCGGACTGAAGCTTTCTTT. Amino acid sequence: CSAVRTGRTEAFF.

J is TRBJ1-5 and V is TRBV21-1; TRBD1, the table's D call, lacks a check against the DNA. TRBV21-1 is classified as a pseudogene. The CDR3 consists of 17 residues. CDR3 loop: CASSKVAGQGGNQPQHF. The CDR3 nucleotides are TGTGCCAGCAGCAAAGTAGCGGGACAGGGAGGAAACCAGCCCCAGCATTTT.

This clonotype came up a few times. The CDR3 region is CASSVAGGHGETQYF. CDR3 in DNA: TGTGCCAGCAGCGTAGCGGGGGGGCACGGGGAGACCCAGTACTTC. The gene calls are TRBV9 and TRBJ2-5, with 8 bases that match TRBD2. The V gene's germline CDR1 is SGDLS and CDR2 YYNGEE. The CDR3 spans 15 residues. V lost 0 bases and J lost 5; bases outside the gene matches: 6.

The rearrangement joins TRBV2 to TRBJ2-7; the D gene is possibly TRBD1 (7 bases). Trimming took off 6 bases at V and 4 bases at J, with 13 bases between the two ends. This CDR3 contains 13 residues. From germline, CDR1 is SNHLY and CDR2 FYNNEI. CDR3 nucleotide sequence: TGTGCCAGCAGGCGGGACAGCCTTTACGAGCAGTACTTC. It yields the protein CASRRDSLYEQYF.

The chain employs TRBV9 and TRBJ2-6; TRBD2 might be the D (6 bases). Trimming removed 1 base from V and 2 bases from J, with 10 bases in between. The CDR3 spans 16 residues. Germline V gene data show CDR1 as SGDLS and CDR2 as YYNGEE. CDR3 bases: TGTGCCAGCAGCGTAAGTGGGGGGACTGGGGCCAACGTCCTGACTTTC. Translation: CASSVSGGTGANVLTF.

The chain combines TRBV6-1 with TRBJ2-3, with 10 bases identical to TRBD2. The CDR3 contains 16 residues. V gave up 2 bases and J gave up 4 bases; unmatched junction bases: 6. Per the germline V gene, CDR1 is MNHNS and CDR2 is SASEGT. The CDR3 sequence is CASSESSSGGSDTQYF. In DNA form, the CDR3 reads TGTGCCAGCAGTGAAAGTTCTAGCGGGGGTTCAGATACGCAGTATTTT.

The chain combines TRBV6-6 with TRBJ1-5; 11 nucleotides align to TRBD1. This CDR3 region has 18 residues. Germline assignment: CDR1 MNHNY and CDR2 SVGAGI (reference sequence). The V and J ends lost 6 bases and 0 bases, in that order; junction bases with no gene match: 10. The CDR3 sequence is CASRPPGQGVNSNQPQHF. The CDR3 coding sequence is TGTGCCAGCAGACCGCCGGGACAGGGGGTTAATAGCAATCAGCCCCAGCATTTT.

This clonotype appeared many times. The rearrangement joins TRBV4-1 to TRBJ2-3, with D possibly matching TRBD1 (6 bases). The CDR3 sequence is 14 residues long. V dropped 3 bases and J dropped 6 bases, with 13 bases sitting between them. Germline assignment: CDR1 MGHRA and CDR2 YSYEKL. CDR3 in DNA: TGCGCCAGCAGCCAGGGGGCGGTTATGGATACGCAGTATTTT. Encoded protein: CASSQGAVMDTQYF.

This chain uses TRBV4-1 with TRBJ1-6, with D perhaps matching TRBD1 (6 bases). Between the trimmed V and J ends, which lost 1 base and 7 bases, there was a span of 8 bases. CDR1 MGHRA and CDR2 YSYEKL come from the germline V gene. The CDR3 covers 14 residues. The CDR3 here is CASSQAQGNSPLHF. The CDR3 bases are TGCGCCAGCAGCCAAGCACAGGGAAATTCACCCCTCCACTTT.

The V call is TRBV5-1, the J call TRBJ2-1; 9 bases fit TRBD1. CDR3 size: 14 residues. Per germline, CDR1 SGHRS and CDR2 YFSETQ. The J segment lost 0 bases and the V segment lost 7 bases, leaving 2 bases of the junction unmatched. The CDR3, as DNA: TGCGCCAGCGGACAGGGGAGCTCCTACAATGAGCAGTTCTTC. Amino acid sequence: CASGQGSSYNEQFF.

The chain joins TRBV27 to TRBJ1-1, with TRBD1 matching 10 bases. V shed 2 bases, J shed 10 bases, and the junction held 7 bases outside the gene matches. CDR1 is MNHEY, CDR2 SMNVEV, per germline (reference sequence). The CDR3 is 14 amino acids. This CDR3 reads CASSLRDRGFGAFF. CDR3 coding DNA: TGTGCCAGCAGTTTAAGGGACAGGGGTTTCGGAGCTTTCTTT.

The genes are TRBV4-1 and TRBJ2-3, with D perhaps matching TRBD2 (6 bases). The CDR3 length is 16 residues. The ends were cut back, 4 bases at V and 3 bases at J, with 17 bases in the middle. The germline gives CDR1 MGHRA, CDR2 YSYEKL. The CDR3 spells CASSPYVGGNTDTQYF. Written as DNA, the CDR3 is TGCGCCAGCAGCCCCTACGTGGGGGGAAATACAGATACGCAGTATTTT.

Points on this clonotype: Here the CDR3 omits its conserved ending phenylalanine or tryptophan, so a read error is the likely source. CDR3 in DNA: TGTGCCAGCAGAAGGCTGCAGGATTCGGGCTACACCTAC. This codes for CASRRLQDSGYTY. The rearrangement joins TRBV2 to TRBJ1-2; no definite D call. Germline V gene data show CDR1 as SNHLY and CDR2 as FYNNEI. V shed 6 bases and J shed 8 bases, with 16 bases lying between them. The CDR3 spans 13 residues.

Only a few counts were recorded for this clonotype. The chain joins TRBV5-1 to TRBJ1-6; 10 bases line up with TRBD1. The V segment lost 0 bases and the J segment 6 bases; nucleotides outside the gene matches: 0. From germline, CDR1 is SGHRS and CDR2 YFSETQ. The CDR3 covers 15 residues. This CDR3 is CASSLGQGANSPLHF. CDR3 DNA sequence: TGCGCCAGCAGCTTGGGACAGGGGGCTAATTCACCCCTCCACTTT.

This clonotype was detected only a few times. The chain has TRBV4-1 and TRBJ2-3; no firm D call. V lost 0 bases, J lost 4 bases, and 8 bases lay in between. This CDR3 is built from 14 residues. Germline V gene sequence: CDR1 MGHRA, CDR2 YSYEKL. As DNA, the CDR3 is TGCGCCAGCAGCCAAGACGGTGGGCCAGATACGCAGTATTTT. Protein sequence: CASSQDGGPDTQYF.

This clonotype was found a few times. This chain uses TRBV5-5 with TRBJ2-7, with 8 bases identical to TRBD1. J lost 3 bases, V lost 3 bases, and 2 bases had no gene match. This CDR3 has 13 residues. Germline V gene lookup returns CDR1 SGHKS and CDR2 YYEKEE (reference sequence). CDR3 in amino acids: CASSWTGHYEQYF. DNA for the CDR3: TGTGCCAGCAGCTGGACAGGGCACTACGAGCAGTACTTC.

V usage is TRBV18 and J usage is TRBJ1-2, with a weak D call TRBD1 (6 bases). CDR1 is KGHSH and CDR2 is LQKENI in the germline V gene. This CDR3 is 15 amino acids long. Between the trimmed V and J ends, which lost 5 bases and 2 bases, there was a span of 15 bases. The CDR3 region is CASSSVGGANYGYTF. CDR3 bases: TGTGCCAGCTCATCCGTTGGGGGGGCCAACTATGGCTACACCTTC.

With regard to this clonotype: One end of the junction fails to match germline, which may point to a read error. The CDR3 is CASSWAPGGGIF. DNA for the CDR3: TGTGCCAGCAGCTGGGCTCCAGGCGGGGGGATCTTC. This chain links TRBV5-6 with TRBJ2-1, with 8 bases aligning to TRBD2. The CDR3 loop spans 12 amino acids. CDR1 SGHDT and CDR2 YYEEEE come from the germline V gene.

Ten or more counts support this clonotype. The rearrangement links TRBV7-2 to TRBJ2-5; D is unclear. Germline CDR1 is SGHTA and CDR2 is FQGNSA. The ends were cut back, 7 bases at V and 7 bases at J, with 13 bases in the middle. The CDR3 covers 12 residues. The CDR3 DNA sequence: TGTGCCAGCACCCCGGTGAAGGGGACCCAGTACTTC. It translates to CASTPVKGTQYF. The full variable domain, completed using reference TRBV7-2 and TRBJ2-5, is GAGVSQSPSNKVTEKGKDVELRCDPISGHTALYWYRQSLGQGLEFLIYFQGNSAPDKSGLPSDRFSAERTGGSVSTLTIQRTQQEDSAVYLCASTPVKGTQYFGPGTRLLVL.

This clonotype has a count of ten or more. This sequence joins TRBV7-2 and TRBJ1-5; D gene unclear. Germline loops: CDR1 SGHTA, CDR2 FQGNSA. There are 15 residues in the CDR3. V was trimmed by 0 bases and J by 0 bases, leaving 6 bases between them. The CDR3 coding sequence is TGTGCCAGCAGCTTAGCTCTGAATAGCAATCAGCCCCAGCATTTT. Translation gives CASSLALNSNQPQHF.

This chain connects TRBV7-2 to TRBJ1-4; no clear D gene. The germline gives CDR1 SGHTA, CDR2 FQGNSA. This CDR3 region has 14 residues. Trimming pared 2 bases from V and 7 bases from J, leaving 11 bases between. The CDR3: CASSLNPGGEKLFF. In DNA, the CDR3 is TGTGCCAGCAGCTTAAACCCAGGAGGTGAAAAACTGTTTTTT.

The V call is TRBV12-3 or TRBV12-4, the J call TRBJ2-3; 8 bases align to TRBD1. This CDR3 spans 21 amino acids. V lost 3 bases to trimming and J lost 3 bases; unmatched junction nucleotides: 23. DNA for the CDR3: TGTGCCAGCAGTTTCGGTGTGTGGGGCAGGGGGCACGGGGGCCGGACAGATACGCAGTATTTT. Its protein product is CASSFGVWGRGHGGRTDTQYF.

This rearrangement joins TRBV15 to TRBJ2-5; TRBD1 aligns across 7 bases. Germline V CDR1 and CDR2: LNHNV, YYDKDF (reference sequence). The CDR3 has 14 residues. J was trimmed by 5 bases and V by 1 base; bases with no gene match: 4. CDR3 in DNA: TGTGCCACCAGCAGAGGCTCCAGGGGGGAGACCCAGTACTTC. This encodes CATSRGSRGETQYF.